The 13 T cell receptor beta chains reported below all come from one sample, sequenced in a study of CD8 T cells in Susac syndrome (dated by TCRdb to the late 2010s). The receptor library was made with the immunoSEQ multiplex PCR assay. RNA was extracted using the RNeasy kit, and about 0.45 to 1 ug of the RNA was reverse transcribed with random hexamers. TCRdb cleaned the public reads at Q25 with fastp, built clones with MiXCR and kept in-frame beta chains. Rows are unified per CDR3 protein, each entry keeping the most common DNA and genes. This sample gives 180,000 or so distinct CDR3 sequences in total; about 95% of them show up just once. 0.085% to 0.11% of the sample lies in the top ten. The sequencing sample was made of CD4+ T cells from PBMCs. Source of these receptors: a human donor in good health.

The gene calls are TRBV15 and TRBJ2-2; 7 bases are a match to TRBD2. V shed 1 base and J 3 bases; nucleotides not matched to a gene: 2. Germline values: CDR1 LNHNV, CDR2 YYDKDF (reference sequence). The CDR3 consists of 15 residues. The CDR3 bases are TGTGCCACCAGCAGAGCTAGCGGATACACCGGGGAGCTGTTTTTT. Amino acid sequence: CATSRASGYTGELFF.

The V and J genes are TRBV28 and TRBJ1-2; 12 bases are shared with TRBD1. With 0 bases clipped from V and 6 bases from J, the junction kept 5 bases outside the gene matches. Germline loops: CDR1 MDHEN, CDR2 SYDVKM. The CDR3 contains 16 residues. The chain's CDR3 is CASSLWGTGGQHGYTF. The CDR3 region has the DNA TGTGCCAGCAGTTTATGGGGGACAGGGGGCCAGCATGGCTACACCTTC.

In DNA, the CDR3 is TGCAGTGCTATTCGACAGGAGAACTATGGCTACACCTTC. Protein: CSAIRQENYGYTF. The rearrangement joins TRBV20-1 to TRBJ1-2; D perhaps matches TRBD1 (6 bases). Germline assignment: CDR1 DFQATT and CDR2 SNEGSKA (reference sequence). CDR3 length: 13 residues. V was clipped by 4 bases and J by 2 bases, with 11 bases between them.

V and J are TRBV3-1 and TRBJ2-3; 8 positions agree with TRBD2. The CDR3 spans 16 residues. The V gene's germline CDR1 is LGHDT and CDR2 YNNKEL (reference sequence). V lost 0 bases, J lost 1 base, and 3 bases stayed unmatched. CDR3 protein: CASSQDRAGGTDTQYF. The CDR3 region has the DNA TGTGCCAGCAGCCAAGATCGAGCGGGAGGCACAGATACGCAGTATTTT.

This chain joins TRBV30 and TRBJ1-4; D may be TRBD1 (5 bases). The V end was cut by 0 bases, the J end by 10 bases, with 15 bases between. Germline loops: CDR1 GTSNPN, CDR2 SVGIG (reference sequence). The CDR3 runs 14 residues. CDR3 sequence (DNA): TGTGCCTGGAGTGTAGGCAGGGCGGGTGGAAAACTGTTTTTT. This codes for CAWSVGRAGGKLFF.

This clonotype is a singleton in its sample. The chain combines TRBV29-1 with TRBJ2-5; unclear D gene. Between the trimmed V and J ends, which lost 6 bases and 2 bases, there was a span of 10 bases. The CDR3 totals 12 residues. The germline CDR1 and CDR2 sequences are SQVTM and ANQGSEA. CDR3 sequence (DNA): TGCAGCGTGGTGCCACCACAAGAGACCCAGTACTTC. Its protein product is CSVVPPQETQYF.

The CDR3 loop is CASSLVGPAGGRTDTQYF. The CDR3 DNA reads as TGTGCCAGCAGCTTAGTGGGACCAGCGGGAGGCCGCACAGATACGCAGTATTTT. The V call is TRBV7-3, the J call TRBJ2-3, with 9 bases lining up with TRBD2. The CDR3 consists of 18 residues. The germline V gene has CDR1 SGHTA and CDR2 FQGTGA. The junction had 10 bases not matched to a gene; V was cut back by 2 bases and J by 1 base.

J is TRBJ2-1 and V is TRBV7-9; 9 nucleotides agree with TRBD2. Germline V gene sequence: CDR1 SEHNR, CDR2 FQNEAQ (reference sequence). This CDR3 comprises 14 residues. Germline trimming cut 2 bases from V and 7 bases from J; bases unmatched to any gene: 3. CDR3 in DNA: TGTGCCAGCAGCTTACTAGCGGGAATTAATGAGCAGTTCTTC. Encoded protein: CASSLLAGINEQFF.

The J gene is TRBJ2-1, the V gene TRBV29-1; 8 bases fit TRBD1. V trimming: 5 bases; J trimming: 8 bases; junction bases outside the gene matches: 8. The CDR3 covers 13 residues. In germline, CDR1 is SQVTM, CDR2 ANQGSEA. The CDR3 loop is CSVNGQGVYEQFF. The DNA for the CDR3 is TGCAGCGTTAACGGACAGGGAGTATATGAGCAGTTCTTC.

The chain combines TRBV6-6 with TRBJ1-5; D is unresolved. The ends were cut back, 5 bases at V and 4 bases at J, with 3 bases in the middle. CDR3 length: 11 amino acids. Germline V gene sequence: CDR1 MNHNY, CDR2 SVGAGI (reference sequence). The CDR3 sequence: CASSNNQPQHF. CDR3 bases: TGTGCCAGCAGTAATAATCAGCCCCAGCATTTT.

J is TRBJ1-1 and V is TRBV3-1; D remains unclear. This CDR3 is 15 amino acids long. Trimming took off 0 bases at V and 3 bases at J, with 11 bases between the two ends. Germline V gene lookup returns CDR1 LGHDT and CDR2 YNNKEL (reference sequence). Here the CDR3 DNA reads TGTGCCAGCAGCCAAGATCCTCGAACCGACACTGAAGCTTTCTTT. It translates to CASSQDPRTDTEAFF.

The rearrangement uses TRBV18 and TRBJ2-7, with TRBD2 identical over 10 bases. V dropped 3 bases and J dropped 0; count of bases not matched to a gene: 11. CDR1 and CDR2 from the germline V gene are KGHSH and LQKENI. The CDR3 is made up of 18 amino acids. CDR3 coding DNA: TGTGCCAGCTCACCCGATCTCCTAGCGGGAGAGGCCTCCTACGAGCAGTACTTC. This gives the protein CASSPDLLAGEASYEQYF.

The chain carries TRBV7-6 and TRBJ1-1, with TRBD1 matching over 8 bases. V shed 5 bases, J shed 1 base, and the junction held 3 bases outside the gene matches. CDR3 size: 14 residues. Looked up from germline, CDR1 is SGHVS and CDR2 is FNYEAQ. CDR3 nucleotide sequence: TGTGCCAGCAGCGTCAGGGGGCCGAACACTGAAGCTTTCTTT. Its protein product is CASSVRGPNTEAFF.